What follows is one TCR beta chain and its context. As yet, its antigen is unknown. PCR used 60 Vbeta primers and 13 Jbeta primers. Original processing methods: Roughly 11 million of the roughly 80 million unique TCR beta chains counted in a later analysis were shared. TCRdb's table, derived via immunoSEQ multiplex PCR, lists solely in-frame clones and lacks some. That table gives V, J and clone size, and the DNA gave D and trimming. Of 95,000 to 100,000 clones listed, 76% are singletons. V was clipped by 7 bases and J by 0 bases, with 16 bases between them. The CDR3 consists of 15 residues. Germline CDR1 MDHEN, CDR2 SYDVKM. The data were taken from a study of cytomegalovirus exposure and HLA in healthy donors. Points from the study as a whole: Later, TCR association rates were found to vary by HLA locus, highest for DRB1 and lowest for HLA-C. A missense variant in DCLRE1C was later tied to TCR beta V- and J-gene trimming. Cytomegalovirus association was listed for around 180 TCR beta chains.

This sequence was found in a middle-aged man in good health and CMV-seronegative. The V and J genes are TRBV28 and TRBJ2-7; possibly TRBD1 for D (5 bases). Sequenced sample: PBMCs. The CDR3 DNA sequence: TGTGCCAGCAACTCTTGGGGCCAGAGCTCCTACGAGCAGTACTTC. This translates into CASNSWGQSSYEQYF.